This entry describes one T cell receptor (beta chain). The antigen remains unidentified. The germline V gene encodes CDR1 SEHNR and CDR2 FQNEAQ (reference sequence). CDR3 size: 17 residues. Losses at the gene ends were 6 bases for V and 2 bases for J; bases not matched to a gene: 13. This sample was taken from a study of tumor-infiltrating lymphocytes in localized non-small cell lung cancer. Study-wide context: The cohort mixed smokers and never-smokers, several histologies, and some post-neoadjuvant-chemotherapy samples. General study results and limits: TCRbeta sequencing showed higher T cell infiltration in tumors than uninvolved lung. IM1 and IM2 tumors showed no difference in T-cell fraction.

Repertoires were generated with immunoSEQ multiplex PCR, while TCRdb's copy carries only in-frame clones and drops some. This sample has over 10,000 clones; approximately 85% occur once, and the top ten carry about an eighth. The chain recombines TRBV7-9 with TRBJ2-3; 8 positions agree with TRBD2. The receptor was isolated from a human donor with non-small cell lung cancer. The sequenced material came from lung tumor tissue. The CDR3 spells CASSPLVAGGYTDTQYF. The CDR3 bases are TGTGCCAGCAGTCCCCTAGTGGCGGGGGGATACACAGATACGCAGTATTTT. Drawing the rest from reference TRBV7-9 and TRBJ2-3, the complete variable domain is DTGVSQNPRHKITKRGQNVTFRCDPISEHNRLYWYRQTLGQGPEFLTYFQNEAQLEKSRLLSDRFSAERPKGSFSTLEIQRTEQGDSAMYLCASSPLVAGGYTDTQYFGPGTRLTVL.